These 17 T cell receptor beta chains came from one sample sequenced in a study of blood T cell repertoires in COVID-19. Clones were read by immunoSEQ multiplex PCR, and TCRdb kept only the in-frame ones, dropping some. The sample holds roughly 190,000 clones, 70% to 90% seen once. Material for sequencing was peripheral blood. The receptors stem from a man aged 60-69 years with active or convalescent COVID-19.

This chain uses TRBV7-2 with TRBJ2-1, with 9 bases matching TRBD2. Per germline, CDR1 SGHTA and CDR2 FQGNSA. This CDR3 is built from 16 residues. V dropped 2 bases and J dropped 6; count of bases not matched to a gene: 8. DNA for the CDR3: TGTGCCAGCAGCTTATCGAGCGGGGGGTATCTCAATGAGCAGTTCTTC. This sequence encodes CASSLSSGGYLNEQFF.

V usage is TRBV2 and J usage is TRBJ2-7, with TRBD2 matching over 9 bases. In germline, CDR1 is SNHLY, CDR2 FYNNEI. V lost 7 bases, J lost 4 bases, and 5 bases stayed unmatched. The CDR3 contains 13 residues. CDR3 region: CASKSGGSYEQYF. CDR3 DNA: TGTGCCAGCAAGAGCGGGGGGAGTTACGAGCAGTACTTC.

The chain couples TRBV7-3 to TRBJ2-2; the D is unclear. This CDR3 has 14 amino acids. Germline CDR1 reads SGHTA; CDR2 reads FQGTGA. Trimming left V 0 bases short and J 3 bases short, with 5 bases between. The CDR3 DNA reads as TGTGCCAGCAGCTTAACGTCGGACACCGGGGAGCTGTTTTTT. It encodes CASSLTSDTGELFF.

This sequence joins TRBV25-1 and TRBJ1-1; the match to TRBD1 covers 7 bases. The CDR3 extends over 15 amino acids. Germline V gene lookup returns CDR1 MGHDK and CDR2 SYGVNS. The V gene end was trimmed by 5 bases and the J gene end by 2 bases; junction bases not matched to a gene: 8. CDR3 amino acids: CASSKPGQKNTEAFF. In DNA form, the CDR3 reads TGTGCCAGCAGTAAACCGGGACAGAAAAACACTGAAGCTTTCTTT.

V gene TRBV18 combines with J gene TRBJ2-2; D is possibly TRBD2 (6 bases). Germline CDR1 KGHSH, CDR2 LQKENI. Trimming took off 1 base at V and 2 bases at J, with 11 bases between the two ends. The CDR3 has 16 residues. CDR3 residues: CASSPQRGLNTGELFF. The CDR3 DNA reads TGTGCCAGCTCACCACAGAGGGGACTCAACACCGGGGAGCTGTTTTTT. The whole variable domain, filled in from reference TRBV18 and TRBJ2-2, reads NAGVMQNPRHLVRRRGQEARLRCSPMKGHSHVYWYRQLPEEGLKFMVYLQKENIIDESGMPKERFSAEFPKEGPSILRIQQVVRGDSAAYFCASSPQRGLNTGELFFGEGSRLTVL.

This chain uses TRBV7-3 with TRBJ1-1, with 7 bases aligning to TRBD1. Trimming took 0 bases from V and 3 from J; bases not matched to a gene: 1. This CDR3 has 14 amino acids. Germline values: CDR1 SGHTA, CDR2 FQGTGA. The CDR3, as DNA: TGTGCCAGCAGCTTAACACAGGGGTACACTGAAGCTTTCTTT. Protein: CASSLTQGYTEAFF.

This chain connects TRBV11-3 to TRBJ2-5, with 10 bases matching TRBD2. This CDR3 is 16 amino acids long. In germline, CDR1 is SGHNT, CDR2 YENEEA. V was clipped by 4 bases and J by 4 bases; unmatched bases: 9. CDR3 coding DNA: TGTGCCAGCAGCTACCTTAGCGGGGGGAAGGGAGAGACCCAGTACTTC. This sequence encodes CASSYLSGGKGETQYF. The whole variable domain, filled in from reference TRBV11-3 and TRBJ2-5, reads EAGVVQSPRYKIIEKKQPVAFWCNPISGHNTLYWYLQNLGQGPELLIRYENEEAVDDSQLPKDRFSAERLKGVDSTLKIQPAELGDSAVYLCASSYLSGGKGETQYFGPGTRLLVL.

The rearrangement uses TRBV4-1 and TRBJ1-5; D is unclear. The germline V and J ends were trimmed by 2 bases and 7 bases, with 15 bases remaining between them. The CDR3 consists of 15 residues. Germline V gene sequence: CDR1 MGHRA, CDR2 YSYEKL. As DNA, the CDR3 is TGCGCCAGCAGCCAAAGTGGAGGCACAACCCAGCCCCAGCATTTT. It encodes CASSQSGGTTQPQHF.

The V and J genes are TRBV29-1 and TRBJ2-7; TRBD1 agrees at 9 bases. This CDR3 has 11 residues. V was pared by 7 bases and J by 3 bases, with 1 base of the junction left unmatched. Germline V CDR1 and CDR2: SQVTM, ANQGSEA. CDR3 region: CSGGQGYEQYF. CDR3 bases: TGCAGCGGGGGACAGGGCTACGAGCAGTACTTC.

This clone was observed a few times. The V call is TRBV18, the J call TRBJ1-5; D gene unclear. Deletions cut 2 bases from V and 5 bases from J, with 7 bases between. The CDR3 is 13 amino acids. The germline V gene encodes CDR1 KGHSH and CDR2 LQKENI. CDR3 nucleotide sequence: TGTGCCAGCTCACCAGAGAGGGATCAGCCCCAGCATTTT. Translated: CASSPERDQPQHF.

This clone was found a few times. The chain combines TRBV5-1 with TRBJ1-2; D unclear. V was shortened by 4 bases and J by 3 bases, with 10 bases between the two germline ends. From germline, CDR1 is SGHRS and CDR2 YFSETQ. The CDR3 runs 13 residues. CDR3 in amino acids: CASSPTNDYGYTF. The CDR3 nucleotides read TGCGCCAGCAGCCCGACAAACGACTATGGCTACACCTTC.

This sequence joins TRBV6-1 and TRBJ2-7, with 10 positions matching TRBD2. V lost 0 bases to trimming and J lost 6 bases; unmatched junction nucleotides: 5. This CDR3 has 15 amino acids. Per germline, CDR1 MNHNS and CDR2 SASEGT. The CDR3 here is CASSEAGAGGLEQYF. In nucleotides, the CDR3 is TGTGCCAGCAGTGAAGCGGGAGCGGGGGGGCTCGAGCAGTACTTC.

V is TRBV7-3 and J is TRBJ2-7; 12 nucleotides align to TRBD1. CDR1 and CDR2 (germline): SGHTA, FQGTGA. V was pared by 2 bases and J by 2 bases, with 10 bases of the junction left unmatched. The CDR3 covers 18 residues. In nucleotides, the CDR3 is TGTGCCAGCAGCTTAGTCGCGGGTGGGACAGGGGGCCCCTACGAGCAGTACTTC. Translated: CASSLVAGGTGGPYEQYF.

The chain recombines TRBV10-2 with TRBJ1-2; maybe TRBD1 (5 bases). Germline-derived CDR1 and CDR2 are WSHSY and SAAADI. V was trimmed by 8 bases and J by 1 base, leaving 14 bases between them. There are 14 residues in the CDR3. DNA of the CDR3: TGCGCCAGCGCGAGCAGGGAACGTAACTATGGCTACACCTTC. Translating it yields CASASRERNYGYTF.

The chain joins TRBV2 to TRBJ1-6; 8 bases match TRBD1. V shed 6 bases and J 7 bases; nucleotides not matched to a gene: 5. This CDR3 is built from 14 residues. From germline, CDR1 is SNHLY and CDR2 FYNNEI. The CDR3 region is CASRGTGGNSPLHF. CDR3 in DNA: TGTGCCAGCAGGGGTACAGGGGGGAATTCACCCCTCCACTTT.

The J gene is TRBJ1-1, the V gene TRBV10-3; D is undetermined. The CDR3 is made up of 14 amino acids. Germline CDR1 reads ENHRY; CDR2 reads SYGVKD. V shed 3 bases and J shed 1 base, with 9 bases lying between them. CDR3 bases: TGTGCCATCAGTGACGGGGAGGGGAACACTGAAGCTTTCTTT. Its translation: CAISDGEGNTEAFF.

The rearrangement links TRBV21-1 to TRBJ1-2; the D call in the table, TRBD1, was not verified against the DNA. TRBV21-1 is classified as a pseudogene. The CDR3 has 15 residues. CDR3 in amino acids: CASSNLQGGNYGYTF. In DNA form, the CDR3 reads TGTGCCAGCAGCAACCTACAGGGGGGGAACTATGGCTACACCTTC.